A single sample is the source of the 18 T cell receptor beta chains below, sequenced in a study of control samples from healthy donors and cancer patients. Method: immunoSEQ multiplex PCR; TCRdb's copy keeps in-frame clones and lacks some. The sample holds 130,000 or so clones, about 89% seen once. The material sequenced was blood. These receptor sequences come from a man aged 50 to 60 in good health.

The CDR3 protein is CASSLQAGTSYEQYF. The CDR3 DNA is TGCGCCAGCAGCTTGCAGGCAGGGACGTCCTACGAGCAGTACTTC. This rearrangement joins TRBV5-1 to TRBJ2-7; D could derive from TRBD1 or TRBD2 (5 bases each). This CDR3 is 15 amino acids long. V was clipped by 1 base and J by 1 base, with 12 bases between them. Germline assignment: CDR1 SGHRS and CDR2 YFSETQ.

The chain employs TRBV3-1 (or the pseudogene TRBV3-2) and TRBJ1-2; weak D call: TRBD1 (6 bases). Germline V gene data show CDR1 as LGHDT and CDR2 as YNNKEL (reference sequence). The CDR3 spans 15 residues. Trimming shortened V by 1 base and J by 4 bases, and 13 bases separated the two germline ends. CDR3 loop: CASSQGRQALYGYTF. Written as DNA, the CDR3 is TGTGCCAGCAGCCAAGGTAGACAGGCACTCTATGGCTACACCTTC.

This chain links TRBV6-6 with TRBJ1-2; TRBD1 might be the D (6 bases). The V and J ends lost 2 bases and 0 bases respectively, with 13 bases between them. The CDR3 spans 16 residues. CDR1 is MNHNY and CDR2 is SVGAGI in the germline V gene (reference sequence). For the CDR3, the DNA is TGTGCCAGCAGTTACGCCGACAGGAGGACTAACTATGGCTACACCTTC. Residues: CASSYADRRTNYGYTF.

V gene TRBV5-1 combines with J gene TRBJ2-5; 13 bases are shared with TRBD2. This CDR3 region has 16 residues. The germline V gene has CDR1 SGHRS and CDR2 YFSETQ. Trimming took 4 bases from V and 4 from J; bases not matched to a gene: 7. This CDR3 reads CASSPLGTSGTETQYF. As DNA, the CDR3 is TGCGCCAGCAGCCCCCTCGGGACTAGCGGGACAGAGACCCAGTACTTC.

This clone came up once. The chain couples TRBV4-3 to TRBJ2-7; 8 nucleotides agree with TRBD1. V trimming: 1 base; J trimming: 3 bases; junction bases outside the gene matches: 8. CDR3 size: 16 residues. In germline, CDR1 is LGHNA, CDR2 YSLEER. Here the CDR3 reads CASSQGTGPEVYEQYF. DNA of the CDR3: TGCGCCAGCAGCCAAGGGACAGGGCCGGAGGTCTACGAGCAGTACTTC.

This sequence joins TRBV18 and TRBJ2-2; D unresolved. CDR1 is KGHSH and CDR2 is LQKENI in the germline V gene. The CDR3 runs 14 residues. V was trimmed by 5 bases and J by 0 bases, leaving 7 bases between them. CDR3 in amino acids: CASSSIPNTGELFF. CDR3 nucleotide sequence: TGTGCCAGCTCATCGATCCCGAACACCGGGGAGCTGTTTTTT.

This clone appeared a single time. The V call is TRBV19, the J call TRBJ2-7, with D maybe TRBD1 (7 bases). V gave up 6 bases and J gave up 0 bases, with 15 bases separating them. This CDR3 spans 15 amino acids. CDR1 is LNHDA and CDR2 is SQIVND in the germline V gene (reference sequence). CDR3 sequence: CASRGGQPHSYEQYF. In DNA, the CDR3 is TGTGCCAGTAGGGGGGGACAGCCTCACTCCTACGAGCAGTACTTC.

The V call is TRBV20-1, the J call TRBJ1-1, with D possibly matching TRBD1 (5 bases). Germline V gene sequence: CDR1 DFQATT, CDR2 SNEGSKA (reference sequence). The CDR3 runs to 14 residues. V was pared by 3 bases and J by 1 base, with 12 bases between. The CDR3 sequence: CSASRGAENTEAFF. In DNA, the CDR3 is TGCAGTGCTAGTAGAGGGGCAGAGAACACTGAAGCTTTCTTT.

The chain couples TRBV25-1 to TRBJ1-2; no clear D. Germline values: CDR1 MGHDK, CDR2 SYGVNS. The CDR3 runs 12 residues. V dropped 6 bases and J dropped 4 bases, with 9 bases sitting between them. The CDR3 spells CASSRSLYGYTF. The CDR3 coding sequence is TGTGCCAGCAGCCGGTCCCTCTATGGCTACACCTTC.

The gene calls are TRBV4-1 and TRBJ2-3; no definite D call. V shed 1 base and J shed 7 bases, with 12 bases lying between them. CDR1 and CDR2 (germline): MGHRA, YSYEKL. The CDR3 totals 14 residues. The CDR3 DNA follows: TGCGCCAGCAGCCAAGGACTTTTTTCCTATACGCAGTATTTT. Protein product: CASSQGLFSYTQYF.

The J gene is TRBJ2-3, the V gene TRBV12-5, with D perhaps matching TRBD2 (6 bases). There are 14 residues in the CDR3. Between the trimmed V and J ends, which lost 8 bases and 2 bases, there was a span of 14 bases. Germline CDR1 reads LGHNT; CDR2 reads FRNRAP. The DNA of the CDR3 is TGTGCTAGTAGCCCCGGGGGAGACACAGATACGCAGTATTTT. It is translated as CASSPGGDTDTQYF.

The rearrangement uses TRBV18 and TRBJ1-1, with D maybe TRBD1 (6 bases). The CDR3 spans 15 residues. The germline V gene has CDR1 KGHSH and CDR2 LQKENI. Deletions cut 4 bases from V and 3 bases from J, with 15 bases between. The CDR3 sequence: CASSHSTQGDTEAFF. DNA of the CDR3: TGTGCCAGCTCACACTCGACACAGGGAGACACTGAAGCTTTCTTT.

The rearrangement links TRBV18 to TRBJ2-4; the match to TRBD1 covers 11 bases. Germline CDR1 KGHSH, CDR2 LQKENI. There are 15 residues in the CDR3. With 2 bases clipped from V and 6 bases from J, the junction kept 3 bases outside the gene matches. The DNA of the CDR3 is TGTGCCAGCTCACCAGGACAGGGGGCTACAAACATTCAGTACTTC. It translates to CASSPGQGATNIQYF.

This chain connects TRBV19 to TRBJ1-1, with a tentative D call TRBD1 (6 bases). The V gene lost 1 base and the J gene lost 2 bases, with 11 bases spanning the gap. CDR1 and CDR2 from the germline V gene are LNHDA and SQIVND (reference sequence). This CDR3 is 15 amino acids long. CDR3 amino acids: CASSIATGINTEAFF. The CDR3 bases are TGTGCCAGTAGTATAGCTACAGGGATCAACACTGAAGCTTTCTTT.

CDR3 DNA: TGTGCCACCAGGGACAGGAGCTTCACTGAAGCTTTCTTT. This gives the protein CATRDRSFTEAFF. The V and J genes are TRBV24-1 and TRBJ1-1; 7 bases align to TRBD1. Per germline, CDR1 KGHDR and CDR2 SFDVKD. This CDR3 contains 13 residues. J lost 4 bases, V lost 7 bases, and 5 bases had no gene match.

The chain links TRBV6-2 or TRBV6-3 to TRBJ1-1; the D is unclear. This CDR3 comprises 16 residues. The V end was cut by 0 bases, the J end by 0 bases, with 11 bases between. Germline V gives CDR1 MNHEY, CDR2 SVGEGT. This chain's CDR3 is CASSYSLVVLNTEAFF. The CDR3 coding sequence is TGTGCCAGCAGTTACTCCCTGGTCGTCTTGAACACTGAAGCTTTCTTT.

The CDR3 protein is CASSRHRDTEAFF. The CDR3, as DNA: TGCGCCAGCAGCCGCCACAGGGATACTGAAGCTTTCTTT. The chain employs TRBV4-3 and TRBJ1-1; weak D call: TRBD1 (6 bases). Trimming removed 4 bases at V and 5 bases at J, with 11 bases between. The CDR3 is made up of 13 amino acids. CDR1 LGHNA and CDR2 YSLEER come from the germline V gene.

The J gene is TRBJ1-5, the V gene TRBV6-1; 9 nucleotides align to TRBD1. CDR3 length: 14 residues. V trimming: 2 bases; J trimming: 6 bases; junction bases outside the gene matches: 2. Germline CDR1 and CDR2: MNHNS and SASEGT. DNA for the CDR3: TGTGCCAGCAGTGAAACAGGGGGCAGTCAGCCCCAGCATTTT. Translated, it gives CASSETGGSQPQHF.